The 7 T cell receptor beta chains in this list originate from one sample, sequenced in a study of cytomegalovirus exposure and HLA in healthy donors. This PCR relied on a set of 60 Vbeta primers and 13 Jbeta primers. Sequencing used immunoSEQ multiplex PCR; TCRdb keeps in-frame clones, though not all of them. The sample carries 120,000 or so clones, 60% to 80% recorded once. The sequencing input was PBMCs. Receptors were obtained from a woman in her 50s in good health and CMV-seronegative.

This rearrangement joins TRBV5-1 to TRBJ1-5; possible D gene TRBD1, 5 bases. The CDR3 loop spans 16 amino acids. Germline V lookup: CDR1 SGHRS, CDR2 YFSETQ. Trimming shortened V by 0 bases and J by 4 bases, and 14 bases separated the two germline ends. DNA of the CDR3: TGCGCCAGCAGCTTGGAAGGGGTGGTAGGAAATCAGCCCCAGCATTTT. This encodes CASSLEGVVGNQPQHF. Drawing the rest from reference TRBV5-1 and TRBJ1-5, the complete variable domain is KAGVTQTPRYLIKTRGQQVTLSCSPISGHRSVSWYQQTPGQGLQFLFEYFSETQRNKGNFPGRFSGRQFSNSRSEMNVSTLELGDSALYLCASSLEGVVGNQPQHFGDGTRLSIL.

V is TRBV5-1 and J is TRBJ1-1; 8 bases agree with TRBD1. CDR1 is SGHRS and CDR2 is YFSETQ in the germline V gene. With V trimmed by 0 bases and J by 4 bases, 11 bases remained unmatched. The CDR3 consists of 17 residues. In nucleotides, the CDR3 is TGCGCCAGCAGCTTGGACAGGGGGAATCCGTTATTCACTGAAGCTTTCTTT. Protein sequence: CASSLDRGNPLFTEAFF.

V is TRBV7-9 and J is TRBJ2-7; TRBD2 aligns across 9 bases. V was clipped by 4 bases and J by 5 bases; unmatched bases: 12. This CDR3 region has 16 residues. Germline CDR1 SEHNR, CDR2 FQNEAQ (reference sequence). The CDR3, as DNA: TGTGCCAGCAGCTGGGGTAGCGGGAGTCTCTGGGACGAGCAGTACTTC. This gives the protein CASSWGSGSLWDEQYF. The full variable domain, with the rest looked up from reference TRBV7-9 and TRBJ2-7, is DTGVSQNPRHKITKRGQNVTFRCDPISEHNRLYWYRQTLGQGPEFLTYFQNEAQLEKSRLLSDRFSAERPKGSFSTLEIQRTEQGDSAMYLCASSWGSGSLWDEQYFGPGTRLTVT.

The CDR3: CASNRQPGDTQYF. For the CDR3, the DNA is TGTGCCAGCAACAGACAGCCAGGAGATACGCAGTATTTT. The chain recombines TRBV6-5 with TRBJ2-3; D might be TRBD1 (5 bases). V lost 7 bases and J 5 bases, leaving 13 bases between the germline ends. The CDR3 runs to 13 residues. CDR1 MNHEY and CDR2 SVGAGI come from the germline V gene.

This sequence joins TRBV27 and TRBJ2-7; possible D gene TRBD2, 6 bases. The CDR3 is 17 amino acids. Germline V gene sequence: CDR1 MNHEY, CDR2 SMNVEV (reference sequence). V was shortened by 4 bases and J by 1 base, with 20 bases between the two germline ends. The CDR3 here is CASSYVGDSNLSYEQYF. The CDR3 DNA reads as TGTGCCAGCAGTTATGTGGGGGACTCCAATCTATCCTACGAGCAGTACTTC.

V gene TRBV7-2 combines with J gene TRBJ2-5; 7 nucleotides line up with TRBD2. The CDR3 length is 12 residues. Trimming took 8 bases from V and 5 from J; bases not matched to a gene: 5. CDR1 is SGHTA and CDR2 is FQGNSA in the germline V gene. The CDR3 spells CASGGGGETQYF. In DNA, the CDR3 is TGTGCCAGCGGGGGGGGAGGGGAGACCCAGTACTTC.

A remark on this clone: This CDR3 is also generated by other DNA sequences in the sample. The rearrangement uses TRBV2 and TRBJ2-1; 7 nucleotides agree with TRBD2. The junction had 2 bases not matched to a gene; V was cut back by 3 bases and J by 3 bases. The CDR3 runs 14 residues. Germline V gives CDR1 SNHLY, CDR2 FYNNEI. CDR3 nucleotide sequence: TGTGCCAGCAGTGAGACGGGAGGCTACAATGAGCAGTTCTTC. This encodes CASSETGGYNEQFF.